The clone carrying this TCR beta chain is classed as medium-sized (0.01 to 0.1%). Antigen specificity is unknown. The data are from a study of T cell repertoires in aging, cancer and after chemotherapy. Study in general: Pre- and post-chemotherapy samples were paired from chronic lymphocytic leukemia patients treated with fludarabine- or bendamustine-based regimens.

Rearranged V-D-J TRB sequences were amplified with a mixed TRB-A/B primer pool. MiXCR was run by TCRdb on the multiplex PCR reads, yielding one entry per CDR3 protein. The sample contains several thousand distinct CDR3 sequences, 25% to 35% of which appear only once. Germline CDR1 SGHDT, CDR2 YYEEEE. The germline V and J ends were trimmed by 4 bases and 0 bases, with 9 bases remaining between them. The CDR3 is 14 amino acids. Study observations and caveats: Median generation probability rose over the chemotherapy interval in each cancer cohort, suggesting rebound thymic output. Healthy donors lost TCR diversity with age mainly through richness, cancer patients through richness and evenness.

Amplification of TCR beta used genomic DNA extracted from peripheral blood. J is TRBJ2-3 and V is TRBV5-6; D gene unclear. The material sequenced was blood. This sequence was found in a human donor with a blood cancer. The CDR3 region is CASSLGRSTDTQYF. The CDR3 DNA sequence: TGTGCCAGCAGCCTCGGCAGGAGCACAGATACGCAGTATTTT. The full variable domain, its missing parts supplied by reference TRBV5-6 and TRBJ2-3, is DAGVTQSPTHLIKTRGQQVTLRCSPKSGHDTVSWYQQALGQGPQFIFQYYEEEERQRGNFPDRFSGHQFPNYSSELNVNALLLGDSALYLCASSLGRSTDTQYFGPGTRLTVL.